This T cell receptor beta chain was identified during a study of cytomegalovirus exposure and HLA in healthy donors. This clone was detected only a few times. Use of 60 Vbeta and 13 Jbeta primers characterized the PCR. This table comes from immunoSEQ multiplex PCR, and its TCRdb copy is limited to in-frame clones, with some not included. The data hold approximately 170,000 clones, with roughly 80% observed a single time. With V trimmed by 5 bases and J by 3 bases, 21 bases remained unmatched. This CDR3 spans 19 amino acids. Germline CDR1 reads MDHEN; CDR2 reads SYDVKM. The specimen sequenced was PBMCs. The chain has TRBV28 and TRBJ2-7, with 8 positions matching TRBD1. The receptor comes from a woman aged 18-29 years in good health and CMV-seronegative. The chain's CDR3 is CASSPDRQGWAGGSYEQYF. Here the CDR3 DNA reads TGTGCCAGCAGTCCCGATAGACAGGGGTGGGCTGGGGGTAGCTACGAGCAGTACTTC.